This is a list of T cell receptor beta chains from one sample in a study of B cell selection in AIRE deficiency. TCRdb keeps only in-frame clones here, not all; method: immunoSEQ multiplex PCR. The sample shows roughly 23,000 clones, about nine tenths of them seen only once. Sequences were obtained from CD4+CD25+ Tregs sorted from PBMCs. These receptors were obtained from a human donor in good health. Each CDR3 is given with its conserved first and last residue. The D gene is left open where the match is weak. Size values are once, few and many counts, or a class for expanded clones, and some rows have none.

d_gene	abundance	j_gene	v_gene	CDR3aa	CDR3nt
-	-	TRBJ1-1	TRBV10-3	CAIRGWGATEAFF	TGTGCCATCAGGGGGTGGGGGGCCACTGAAGCTTTCTTT
-	-	TRBJ1-2	TRBV5-1	CASRQEGQVYGYTF	TGCGCCAGCAGGCAGGAAGGACAAGTCTATGGCTACACCTTC
-	-	TRBJ2-1	TRBV7-9	CASSPRPREQFF	TGTGCCAGCAGCCCCCGACCCCGTGAGCAGTTCTTC
-	once	TRBJ1-6	TRBV6-1	CASSDSRLSPLHF	TGTGCCAGCAGCGATTCAAGGCTCTCACCCCTCCACTTT
-	once	TRBJ1-6	TRBV5-1	CASSLRRATNSPLHF	TGCGCCAGCAGCCTACGCAGGGCTACTAATTCACCCCTCCACTTT
TRBD1	-	TRBJ1-1	TRBV5-4	CASKYRGQSTEAFF	TGTGCCAGCAAGTACAGGGGGCAAAGCACTGAAGCTTTCTTT
TRBD1	-	TRBJ2-1	TRBV14	CASSQVKQGVGQFF	TGTGCCAGCAGCCAAGTAAAACAGGGGGTTGGTCAGTTCTTC
-	-	TRBJ1-2	TRBV18	CASSPPIARGGYGYTF	TGTGCCAGCTCACCTCCAATAGCCCGTGGCGGCTATGGCTACACCTTC
TRBD1	-	TRBJ1-2	TRBV18	CASSLTAATGVYGYTF	TGTGCCAGCTCACTAACTGCGGCCACAGGGGTCTATGGCTACACCTTC
-	-	TRBJ2-7	TRBV27	CASSFGWGKAYEQYF	TGTGCCAGCAGTTTTGGTTGGGGGAAAGCCTACGAGCAGTACTTC
-	-	TRBJ2-1	TRBV7-3	CASSLLSGPYNEQFF	TGTGCCAGCAGCTTATTGTCAGGGCCCTACAATGAGCAGTTCTTC
-	once	TRBJ2-1	TRBV19	CASSLGQGNYNEQFF	TGTGCCAGTAGTTTGGGGCAGGGCAACTACAATGAGCAGTTCTTC
-	-	TRBJ1-2	TRBV5-6	CASSPGTYGYTF	TGTGCCAGCAGCCCAGGGACCTATGGCTACACCTTC